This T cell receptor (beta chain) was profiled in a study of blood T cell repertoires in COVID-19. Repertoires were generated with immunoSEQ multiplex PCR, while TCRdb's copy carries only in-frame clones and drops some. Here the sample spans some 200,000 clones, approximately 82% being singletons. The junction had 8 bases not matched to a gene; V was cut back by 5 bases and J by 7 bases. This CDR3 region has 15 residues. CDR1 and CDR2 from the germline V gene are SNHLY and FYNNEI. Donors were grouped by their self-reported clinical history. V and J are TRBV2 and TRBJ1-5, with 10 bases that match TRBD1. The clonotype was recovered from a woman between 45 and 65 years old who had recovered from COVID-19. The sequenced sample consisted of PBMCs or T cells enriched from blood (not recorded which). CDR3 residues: CASSPRQGAEQPQHF. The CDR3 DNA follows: TGTGCCAGCAGTCCCCGACAGGGGGCAGAACAGCCCCAGCATTTT. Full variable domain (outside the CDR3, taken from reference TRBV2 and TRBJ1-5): EPEVTQTPSHQVTQMGQEVILRCVPISNHLYFYWYRQILGQKVEFLVSFYNNEISEKSEIFDDQFSVERPDGSNFTLKIRSTKLEDSAMYFCASSPRQGAEQPQHFGDGTRLSIL.